Presented here are 12 T cell receptor beta chains from one specimen sequenced in a study of control samples from healthy donors and cancer patients. Profiling relied on immunoSEQ multiplex PCR, and the TCRdb table lists in-frame clones only, not all of them. The sample has 75,000 to 100,000 clones; around 88% are singletons. Sample: blood. These receptors were collected from a man aged 25-40 years in good health.

This clone was seen more than once but under ten times. The gene calls are TRBV2 and TRBJ2-1; D not resolved. From germline, CDR1 is SNHLY and CDR2 FYNNEI. The CDR3 length is 16 residues. V gave up 5 bases and J gave up 3 bases, with 17 bases separating them. CDR3 nucleotide sequence: TGTGCCAGCAGTACCAGACCCGTTGGGCTCTACAATGAGCAGTTCTTC. Translated: CASSTRPVGLYNEQFF.

Concerning this clone itself: This specimen includes other DNA sequences encoding the same CDR3. The genes are TRBV7-2 and TRBJ1-2; 7 nucleotides align to TRBD1. V shed 5 bases and J 3 bases; nucleotides not matched to a gene: 3. From germline, CDR1 is SGHTA and CDR2 FQGNSA. This CDR3 spans 13 amino acids. CDR3 in amino acids: CASSPQGDYGYTF. DNA for the CDR3: TGTGCCAGCAGCCCCCAGGGGGACTATGGCTACACCTTC.

The chain carries TRBV6-6 and TRBJ2-1; tentative D call: TRBD1 (6 bases). The CDR3 sequence is 16 residues long. The ends were cut back, 4 bases at V and 3 bases at J, with 16 bases in the middle. Germline V CDR1 and CDR2: MNHNY, SVGAGI (reference sequence). In DNA, the CDR3 is TGTGCCAGCAGTTCCACCCTGGCAGGGGACTACAATGAGCAGTTCTTC. Encoded protein: CASSSTLAGDYNEQFF.

This chain links TRBV19 with TRBJ1-5; D unclear. V was clipped by 9 bases and J by 0 bases, with 9 bases between them. This CDR3 contains 13 residues. In germline, CDR1 is LNHDA, CDR2 SQIVND (reference sequence). The chain's CDR3 is CASATYSNQPQHF. As DNA, the CDR3 is TGTGCCAGCGCTACGTATAGCAATCAGCCCCAGCATTTT.

The rearrangement uses TRBV15 and TRBJ1-5; D might be TRBD1 (6 bases). CDR3 length: 15 residues. The V and J ends lost 4 bases and 5 bases respectively, with 15 bases between them. From germline, CDR1 is LNHNV and CDR2 YYDKDF (reference sequence). DNA for the CDR3: TGTGCCACCAGCAATGGCAGGGGCGGATATCAGCCCCAGCATTTT. Its translation is CATSNGRGGYQPQHF.

The rearrangement joins TRBV5-1 to TRBJ2-7; the D is unclear. V was clipped by 0 bases and J by 3 bases, with 7 bases between them. The length of the CDR3 is 13 residues. The germline V gene has CDR1 SGHRS and CDR2 YFSETQ. The CDR3 DNA sequence: TGCGCCAGCAGCTTGGAACAGCGCTACGAGCAGTACTTC. The encoded protein is CASSLEQRYEQYF. Full variable domain (rest looked up from reference TRBV5-1 and TRBJ2-7): KAGVTQTPRYLIKTRGQQVTLSCSPISGHRSVSWYQQTPGQGLQFLFEYFSETQRNKGNFPGRFSGRQFSNSRSEMNVSTLELGDSALYLCASSLEQRYEQYFGPGTRLTVT.

This clone was detected only once. The J gene is TRBJ2-3, the V gene TRBV4-1, with a weak D call TRBD2 (5 bases). V lost 4 bases and J lost 0, with 8 bases in between. The CDR3 length is 14 residues. The germline CDR1 and CDR2 sequences are MGHRA and YSYEKL. DNA for the CDR3: TGCGCCAGCAGCCTAGGCGGGAGCACAGATACGCAGTATTTT. Translating gives CASSLGGSTDTQYF.

The gene calls are TRBV12-5 and TRBJ1-6, with a possible D match to TRBD1 (6 bases). From germline, CDR1 is LGHNT and CDR2 FRNRAP. The V end was cut by 1 base, the J end by 8 bases, with 9 bases between. The CDR3 length is 14 residues. CDR3 amino acids: CASGLEDSYSPLHF. CDR3 bases: TGTGCTAGTGGTTTGGAGGACAGTTATTCACCCCTCCACTTT.

The CDR3 coding sequence is TGCGCCAGCAGCTTGGGGCAGCCTAAAGAGACCCAGTACTTC. It specifies CASSLGQPKETQYF. The chain links TRBV5-1 to TRBJ2-5; D unclear. The germline V gene encodes CDR1 SGHRS and CDR2 YFSETQ. The CDR3 consists of 14 residues. Trimming took 0 bases from V and 3 from J, leaving 9 bases between them.

A remark on this clone: Other DNA variants within this sample encode the same CDR3. The chain joins TRBV7-2 to TRBJ1-2, with D perhaps matching TRBD1 (5 bases). The CDR3 is made up of 13 amino acids. Trimming took off 5 bases at V and 5 bases at J, with 12 bases between the two ends. Germline CDR1 is SGHTA and CDR2 is FQGNSA. The CDR3 region is CASSPQGDYGYTF. Here the CDR3 DNA reads TGTGCCAGCAGCCCCCAGGGCGATTATGGCTACACCTTC.

The chain recombines TRBV11-2 with TRBJ1-2; 7 nucleotides match TRBD1. The J segment lost 3 bases and the V segment lost 4 bases, leaving 5 bases of the junction unmatched. The CDR3 extends over 14 amino acids. Germline CDR1 is SGHAT and CDR2 is FQNNGV. CDR3 nucleotides: TGTGCCAGCAGCTCGCCGGGACAGTACTATGGCTACACCTTC. Protein sequence: CASSSPGQYYGYTF.

V gene TRBV4-1 combines with J gene TRBJ2-1; 8 nucleotides agree with TRBD1. CDR3 length equals 14 residues. CDR1 is MGHRA, CDR2 YSYEKL, per germline. V lost 1 base, J lost 5 bases, and 1 base stayed unmatched. The CDR3 protein is CASSQGTGNNEQFF. CDR3 DNA sequence: TGCGCCAGCAGCCAAGGGACAGGGAACAATGAGCAGTTCTTC.